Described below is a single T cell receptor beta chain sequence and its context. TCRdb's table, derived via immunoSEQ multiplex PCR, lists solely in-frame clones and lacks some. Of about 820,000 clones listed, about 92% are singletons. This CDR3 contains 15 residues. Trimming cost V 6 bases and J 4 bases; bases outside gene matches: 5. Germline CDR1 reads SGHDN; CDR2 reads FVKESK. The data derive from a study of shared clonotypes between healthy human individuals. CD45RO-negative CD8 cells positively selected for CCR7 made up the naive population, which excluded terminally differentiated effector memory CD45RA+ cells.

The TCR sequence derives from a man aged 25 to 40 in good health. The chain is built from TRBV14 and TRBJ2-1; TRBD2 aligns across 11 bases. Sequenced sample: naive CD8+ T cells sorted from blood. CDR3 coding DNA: TGTGCCAGCAGATTGGGACTAGCGGATTACAATGAGCAGTTCTTC. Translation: CASRLGLADYNEQFF.